The 10 T cell receptor beta chains listed next were all sequenced from one sample in a study of PD-L1 blockade in urothelial cancer. Here immunoSEQ multiplex PCR was the method, and the copy in TCRdb shows in-frame clones only, minus some. The table lists 40,000 to 55,000 clones, roughly 88% of them singletons. Time point here: pretreatment peripheral blood. The sequencing here drew on PBMCs, taken around atezolizumab (anti-PD-L1) treatment. These TCRs come from a donor aged 40 or older with urothelial cancer.

This rearrangement joins TRBV2 to TRBJ1-3; D ambiguous. Trimming removed 3 bases at V and 0 bases at J, with 9 bases between. Germline-derived CDR1 and CDR2 are SNHLY and FYNNEI. The CDR3 consists of 15 residues. CDR3 nucleotides: TGTGCCAGCAGTGAGGGCTTTCCCTCTGGAAACACCATATATTTT. It specifies CASSEGFPSGNTIYF.

J is TRBJ2-5 and V is TRBV9; weak D call: TRBD2 (6 bases). Per the germline V gene, CDR1 is SGDLS and CDR2 is YYNGEE. This CDR3 is 14 amino acids long. V was cut by 0 bases and J by 5 bases, with 11 bases left in between. The CDR3 DNA is TGTGCCAGCAGCGTAGGGGTAGGGAGGGAGACCCAGTACTTC. Translated, it gives CASSVGVGRETQYF. Using reference TRBV9 and TRBJ2-5 for the parts outside the CDR3, the full variable domain is DSGVTQTPKHLITATGQRVTLRCSPRSGDLSVYWYQQSLDQGLQFLIQYYNGEERAKGNILERFSAQQFPDLHSELNLSSLELGDSALYFCASSVGVGRETQYFGPGTRLLVL.

The chain has TRBV14 and TRBJ1-1; tentative D call: TRBD1 (5 bases). The germline V gene encodes CDR1 SGHDN and CDR2 FVKESK. The CDR3 covers 14 residues. V shed 1 base and J shed 4 bases, with 10 bases lying between them. The CDR3, as DNA: TGTGCCAGCAGCCAAGTTGGGGCAGGCACTGAAGCTTTCTTT. Translating it yields CASSQVGAGTEAFF.

The chain uses TRBV6-5 and TRBJ2-3; 7 nucleotides agree with TRBD2. Germline V gives CDR1 MNHEY, CDR2 SVGAGI. This CDR3 contains 14 residues. Losses at the gene ends were 2 bases for V and 5 bases for J; bases not matched to a gene: 4. The CDR3 spells CASSYGVAGDTQYF. CDR3 sequence (DNA): TGTGCCAGCAGTTACGGGGTAGCGGGAGATACGCAGTATTTT.

This rearrangement joins TRBV5-8 to TRBJ2-7, with D possibly being TRBD2 (6 bases). V was shortened by 2 bases and J by 3 bases, with 18 bases between the two germline ends. The CDR3 is 16 residues long. Per the germline V gene, CDR1 is SGHTS and CDR2 is YDEGEE. Here the CDR3 reads CASSLPGDARGYEQYF. CDR3 sequence (DNA): TGTGCCAGCAGCTTACCCGGAGACGCGCGGGGCTACGAGCAGTACTTC.

V usage is TRBV28 and J usage is TRBJ2-7; tentative D call: TRBD1 (5 bases). The CDR3 consists of 16 residues. Trimming left V 6 bases short and J 0 bases short, with 18 bases between. Germline V gene data show CDR1 as MDHEN and CDR2 as SYDVKM. CDR3 protein: CASSPTPWGGSYEQYF. CDR3 DNA sequence: TGTGCCAGCAGCCCTACCCCGTGGGGCGGCTCCTACGAGCAGTACTTC.

This clone was seen more than once but under ten times. This rearrangement joins TRBV11-3 to TRBJ2-1; 9 bases are shared with TRBD2. The V gene's germline CDR1 is SGHNT and CDR2 YENEEA. V trimming: 5 bases; J trimming: 6 bases; junction bases outside the gene matches: 8. The CDR3 has 15 amino acids. The CDR3 DNA reads TGTGCCAGCAGCCCGGGGCTAGCGGGAAGCAATGAGCAGTTCTTC. The encoded protein is CASSPGLAGSNEQFF.

The DNA for the CDR3 is TGTGCCAGCAGCTTGGGCAGGGCTGGAAACACCATATATTTT. Encoded protein: CASSLGRAGNTIYF. The chain couples TRBV5-8 to TRBJ1-3, with a tentative D call TRBD1 (5 bases). Germline CDR1 SGHTS, CDR2 YDEGEE. The CDR3 is made up of 14 amino acids. V shed 0 bases and J shed 2 bases, with 6 bases lying between them.

The genes are TRBV6-5 and TRBJ2-7; 8 nucleotides match TRBD2. The germline V gene has CDR1 MNHEY and CDR2 SVGAGI. The CDR3 covers 15 residues. Trimming took 2 bases from V and 0 from J; bases not matched to a gene: 3. The CDR3 DNA follows: TGTGCCAGCAGTTACGTAGCGGGGCGCTCCTACGAGCAGTACTTC. It translates to CASSYVAGRSYEQYF.

The chain combines TRBV15 with TRBJ1-1, with D possibly being TRBD1 (6 bases). CDR1 is LNHNV, CDR2 YYDKDF, per germline (reference sequence). Trimming took off 3 bases at V and 7 bases at J, with 15 bases between the two ends. This CDR3 has 14 amino acids. The DNA for the CDR3 is TGTGCCACCAGCAGGGGAGGGGGGGATCATGAAGCTTTCTTT. It specifies CATSRGGGDHEAFF.